The sequence of this T cell receptor (beta chain) was determined in a study of T cell repertoires in cytomegalovirus infection (dated by TCRdb to the late 2010s). As for the study more broadly: Donor HLA type was relevant to the analysis, as public TCR beta signatures indicated carriage of CMV infection together with the matching HLA type.

Details on this clonotype: No antigen is known for it. One base away there is no much larger clone; base qualities are not given.

The sequencer listed for this sample is Illumina HiSeq 1500. TCRdb passed the public sequencing reads through fastp at Q25 and MiXCR, retaining productive beta sequences. Each entry is one CDR3 protein sequence, shown with its most common DNA and genes. Counted in this sample were just under 550,000 distinct CDR3 sequences; about 30% of them appeared once. The biggest ten clones account for about 13% of the sample. V is reduced by 5 bases and J by 0 bases, leaving a spacing of 13 bases between them. The CDR3 holds 15 amino acids from the cysteine to the phenylalanine. Just the 45-base CDR3 DNA is kept, in frame starting at base 1. From a lookup of the germline V gene, CDR1 and CDR2 are MNHNS and SASEGT. What the research found in general, with its limitations: The ex vivo response was dominated by HLA-C-restricted CMV-specific TCR beta clonotypes, and the single most frequent clonotype in two of eight donors was supplied by these HLA-C-restricted clonotypes. Cumulative frequency of public TCR beta family members discriminated carriers of CMV infection plus the relevant HLA type in this cohort and an independent approximately 370-donor cohort.

The sample consisted of PBMCs. This clonotype was obtained from a human donor in good health (CMV status not recorded). Some clones in this sample may be carry-over from other donors' samples. The chain employs TRBV6-1 and TRBJ1-1; a tentative D call is TRBD1 (6 bases match). The nucleotides are TGTGCCAGCAGTCTAACAGGGATGGTGAACACTGAAGCTTTCTTT. Its coded protein is CASSLTGMVNTEAFF.